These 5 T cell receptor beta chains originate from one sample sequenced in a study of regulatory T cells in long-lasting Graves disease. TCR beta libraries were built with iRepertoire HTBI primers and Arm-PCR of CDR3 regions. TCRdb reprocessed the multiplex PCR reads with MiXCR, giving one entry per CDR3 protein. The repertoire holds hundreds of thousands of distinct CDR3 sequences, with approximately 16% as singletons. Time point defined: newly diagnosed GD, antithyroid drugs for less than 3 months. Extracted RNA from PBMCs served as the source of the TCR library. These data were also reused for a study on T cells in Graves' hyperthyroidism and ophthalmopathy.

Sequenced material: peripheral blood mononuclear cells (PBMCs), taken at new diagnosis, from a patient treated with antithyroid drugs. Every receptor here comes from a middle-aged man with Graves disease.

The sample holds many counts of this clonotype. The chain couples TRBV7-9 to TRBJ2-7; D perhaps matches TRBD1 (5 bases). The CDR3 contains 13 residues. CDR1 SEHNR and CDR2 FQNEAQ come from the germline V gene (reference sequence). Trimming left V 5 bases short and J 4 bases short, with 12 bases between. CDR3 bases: TGTGCCAGCAGCCCGTCGGCAGGGTACGAGCAGTACTTC. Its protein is CASSPSAGYEQYF.

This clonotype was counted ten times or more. In DNA, the CDR3 is TGTGCCAGCTCACCGACAGTCGAATGGGCCCAGTACTTC. This codes for CASSPTVEWAQYF. V gene TRBV18 combines with J gene TRBJ2-5; D is perhaps TRBD1 (5 bases). The germline CDR1 and CDR2 sequences are KGHSH and LQKENI. This CDR3 is 13 amino acids long. V was cut by 3 bases and J by 9 bases, with 14 bases left in between. Filled out from reference TRBV18 and TRBJ2-5, the complete variable domain reads NAGVMQNPRHLVRRRGQEARLRCSPMKGHSHVYWYRQLPEEGLKFMVYLQKENIIDESGMPKERFSAEFPKEGPSILRIQQVVRGDSAAYFCASSPTVEWAQYFGPGTRLLVL.

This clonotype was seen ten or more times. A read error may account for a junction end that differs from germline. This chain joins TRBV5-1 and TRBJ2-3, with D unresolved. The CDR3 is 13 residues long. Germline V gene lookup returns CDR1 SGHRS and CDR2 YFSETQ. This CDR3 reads CASTPESTDTQYF. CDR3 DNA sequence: TGTGCCAGTACCCCTGAGAGCACAGATACGCAGTATTTT.

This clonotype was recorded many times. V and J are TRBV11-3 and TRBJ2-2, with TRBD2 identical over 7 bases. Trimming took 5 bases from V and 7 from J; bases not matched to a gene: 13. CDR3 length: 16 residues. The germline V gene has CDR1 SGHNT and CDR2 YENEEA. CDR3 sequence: CASSPLEGTNYGELFF. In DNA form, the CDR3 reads TGTGCCAGCAGCCCTCTTGAGGGGACTAACTACGGGGAGCTGTTTTTT.

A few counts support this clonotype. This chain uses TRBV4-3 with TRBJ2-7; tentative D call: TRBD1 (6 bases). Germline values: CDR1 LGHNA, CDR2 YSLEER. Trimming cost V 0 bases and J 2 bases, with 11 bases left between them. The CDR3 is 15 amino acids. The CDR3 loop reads CASSQDQGSPYEQYF. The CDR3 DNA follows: TGCGCCAGCAGCCAAGATCAGGGGTCCCCCTACGAGCAGTACTTC.